This is a list of T cell receptor beta chains from one sample in a study of blood T cell repertoires in COVID-19. The assay was immunoSEQ multiplex PCR, and TCRdb's table has in-frame clones only and misses some. Of more than 300,000 clones in the sample, around four fifths were seen once. Sequenced sample: peripheral blood. These TCRs come from a woman between 50 and 59 years old with acute or convalescent COVID-19. The CDR3 runs from the conserved cysteine through the conserved F or W. D genes are given only for firm matches. The size entry is marked missing in some rows and otherwise reads once, few, many or a size class.

NA,TRBJ1-1,NA,TRBV7-2,TGTGCCAGCAGCTCTACGAAGGGGACAAGGGCTTTCTTT,CASSSTKGTRAFF
NA,TRBJ2-7,NA,TRBV7-2,TGTGCCAGCAGCTTGGGGGGGGCCGTCGACGAGCAGTACTTC,CASSLGGAVDEQYF
NA,TRBJ1-2,TRBD1,TRBV19,TGTGCCAGTAGTTTGGGACAGGACCCTTATGGCTACACCTTC,CASSLGQDPYGYTF
NA,TRBJ1-2,NA,TRBV25-1,TGTGCCAGCGAACCCTCCGGGGGAGGCTATGGCTACACCTTC,CASEPSGGGYGYTF
NA,TRBJ2-5,TRBD2,TRBV5-1,TGCGCCAGCAGCCAGGCAGCGGCGGGAGGAGAGACCCAGTACTTC,CASSQAAAGGETQYF
NA,TRBJ1-2,NA,TRBV12-3/TRBV12-4,TGTGCCAGCAGTTTGGGGCCGTTTGGCTACACCTTC,CASSLGPFGYTF
NA,TRBJ1-1,NA,TRBV4-1,TGCGCCAGCAGTCCAGGGACCCCAAGGGGGAAAGCTTTCTTT,CASSPGTPRGKAFF
NA,TRBJ2-2,NA,TRBV11-2,TGTGCCAGCCTCAGGGCTAGCGTCAACACCGGGGAGCTGTTTTTT,CASLRASVNTGELFF
NA,TRBJ1-6,NA,TRBV11-3,TGTGCCAGCAGCTTATCCGGTTCTAATTCACCCCTCCACTTT,CASSLSGSNSPLHF
NA,TRBJ1-3,NA,TRBV11-2,TGTGCCAGCAGCTTAGCTATCTCGGGGGACTCTGGAAACACCATATATTTT,CASSLAISGDSGNTIYF
NA,TRBJ2-1,NA,TRBV27,TGTGCCAGCAGTTTATCGCAGGTCAATGAGCAGTTCTTC,CASSLSQVNEQFF
once,TRBJ2-7,TRBD1,TRBV11-2,TGTGCCAGCAGCTTAGATCTAGCGGACAGGGGTACCTACGAGCAGTACTTC,CASSLDLADRGTYEQYF
NA,TRBJ1-1,NA,TRBV6-1,TGTGCCAGCAGTGAGAGAGATTTCGGGGTCAAGGACACTGAAGCTTTCTTT,CASSERDFGVKDTEAFF
NA,TRBJ1-5,NA,TRBV2,TGTGCCAGCAGCTCTACGGGGGGTAATCAGCCCCAGCATTTT,CASSSTGGNQPQHF
NA,TRBJ2-7,TRBD2,TRBV29-1,TGCAGCGTTATGTCTAGCGGGGGCCCCTTTCAGTACTTC,CSVMSSGGPFQYF
NA,TRBJ1-3,TRBD1,TRBV7-2,TGTGCCAGCAGCGCACAGGGGGCTTACTCTGGAAACACCATATATTTT,CASSAQGAYSGNTIYF
NA,TRBJ2-1,NA,TRBV11-3,TGTGCCAGCAGCCTGGGACTCAGCTCCTACAATGAGCAGTTCTTC,CASSLGLSSYNEQFF
NA,TRBJ1-1,NA,TRBV25-1,TGTGCCAGCAGTGACTCCAGGGTCCAATGGGGTGAAGCTTTCTTT,CASSDSRVQWGEAFF
few,TRBJ1-4,NA,TRBV21-1,TGTGCCAGCACCAATCCCAAATCGACAGCAACTAATGAAAAACTGTTTTTT,CASTNPKSTATNEKLFF
NA,TRBJ1-2,TRBD1,TRBV7-2,TGTGCCAGCAGACCGGGACAGGGGCTTGGCTACACCTTC,CASRPGQGLGYTF
NA,TRBJ1-4,NA,TRBV2,TGTGCCAGCAGTGAAGTGAACCAGGCGGGTGAAAAACTGTTTTTT,CASSEVNQAGEKLFF
once,TRBJ1-1,TRBD1,TRBV2,TGTGCCAGCAGTGAAGGAGACAGGGATGCTTTCTTT,CASSEGDRDAFF
NA,TRBJ1-5,NA,TRBV6-2/TRBV6-3,TGTGCCAGCAGTTACCCACAGGGATATCAGCCCCAGCATTTT,CASSYPQGYQPQHF
NA,TRBJ2-7,NA,TRBV5-4,TGTGCCAGCAGCCGTCGGGACTCTCACTACGAGCAGTACTTC,CASSRRDSHYEQYF
NA,TRBJ1-5,NA,TRBV29-1,TGCAGCGTTGTAGTCGGAGCGGGGGGAAAGAACAATCAGCCCCAGCATTTT,CSVVVGAGGKNNQPQHF